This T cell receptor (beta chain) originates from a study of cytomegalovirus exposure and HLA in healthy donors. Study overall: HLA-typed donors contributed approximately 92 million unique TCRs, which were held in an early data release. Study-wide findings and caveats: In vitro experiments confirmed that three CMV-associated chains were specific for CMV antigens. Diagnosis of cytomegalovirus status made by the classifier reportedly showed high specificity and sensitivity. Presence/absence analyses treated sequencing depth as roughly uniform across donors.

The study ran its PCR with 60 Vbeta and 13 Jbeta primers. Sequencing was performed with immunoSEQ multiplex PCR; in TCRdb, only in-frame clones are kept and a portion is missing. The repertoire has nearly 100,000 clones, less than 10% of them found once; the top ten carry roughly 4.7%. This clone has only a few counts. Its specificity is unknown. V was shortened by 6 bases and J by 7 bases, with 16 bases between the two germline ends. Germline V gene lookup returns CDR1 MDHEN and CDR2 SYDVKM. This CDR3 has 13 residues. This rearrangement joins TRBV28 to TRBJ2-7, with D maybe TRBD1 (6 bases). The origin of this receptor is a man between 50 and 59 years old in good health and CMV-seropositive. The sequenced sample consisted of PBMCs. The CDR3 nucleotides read TGTGCCAGCAGGGATGGGGGCCTGGGGGAGCAGTACTTC. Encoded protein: CASRDGGLGEQYF.